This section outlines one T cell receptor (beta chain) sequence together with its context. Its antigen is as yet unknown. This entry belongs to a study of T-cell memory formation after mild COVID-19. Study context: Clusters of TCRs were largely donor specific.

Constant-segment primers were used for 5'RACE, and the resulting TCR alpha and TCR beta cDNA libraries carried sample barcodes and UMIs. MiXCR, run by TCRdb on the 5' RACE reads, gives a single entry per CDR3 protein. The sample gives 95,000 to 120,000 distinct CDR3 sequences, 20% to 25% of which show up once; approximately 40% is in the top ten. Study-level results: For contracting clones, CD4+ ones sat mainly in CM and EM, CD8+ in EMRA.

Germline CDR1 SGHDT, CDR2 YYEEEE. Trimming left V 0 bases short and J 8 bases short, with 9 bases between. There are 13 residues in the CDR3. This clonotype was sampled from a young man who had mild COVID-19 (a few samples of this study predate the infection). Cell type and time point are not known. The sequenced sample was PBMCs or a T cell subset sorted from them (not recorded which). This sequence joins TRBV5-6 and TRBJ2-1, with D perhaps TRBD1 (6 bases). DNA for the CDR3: TGTGCCAGCAGCTTGGCAGGGGCGCATGAGCAGTTCTTC. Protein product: CASSLAGAHEQFF.